This record looks at one T cell receptor (beta chain) sequence and its context. The target antigen is unknown. Healthy Caucasian individuals made up all the donors. A single record per CDR3 protein comes from TCRdb applying MiXCR to the 5' RACE reads. Of a few hundred thousand distinct CDR3 sequences detected, around a tenth appear once; the ten largest clones hold roughly 3.2%. The sample belongs to a study of identical twins. Broader study findings: Compared with unrelated sharing, twin-shared out-of-frame alpha sequences had more low-probability sequences. Compared with models, monozygotic twins showed more out-of-frame TCR alpha sharing. Not following the same donors, the study drew its conclusions from cross-sectional statistical analysis.

This CDR3 contains 16 residues. V was pared by 6 bases and J by 0 bases, with 15 bases between. The germline gives CDR1 KGHSH, CDR2 LQKENI. These data were also filed under a second study, of yellow fever vaccine responses in identical twins.

The TCR comes from a woman aged 18 to 35 in good health. Specimen: PBMCs. This rearrangement joins TRBV18 to TRBJ2-4, with D perhaps TRBD1 (5 bases). The CDR3 here is CASSYDRSLAKNIQYF. Here the CDR3 DNA reads TGTGCCAGCTCTTACGACAGATCCTTAGCCAAAAACATTCAGTACTTC.